Each of the 32 T cell receptor beta chains below was sequenced from the same sample in a study of cytomegalovirus exposure and HLA in healthy donors. The repertoire was sequenced with immunoSEQ multiplex PCR; TCRdb's copy has only in-frame clones and lacks some. This table has about 130,000 clones, about 90% appearing once. Material for sequencing was PBMCs. The receptors were sampled from a woman in her thirties in good health and CMV-seropositive.

The rearrangement links TRBV15 to TRBJ1-2, with 9 positions matching TRBD1. The CDR3 has 12 amino acids. J lost 7 bases, V lost 9 bases, and 6 bases had no gene match. Germline CDR1 and CDR2: LNHNV and YYDKDF (reference sequence). The CDR3 loop reads CATSTGGPGYTF. CDR3 bases: TGTGCCACAAGTACAGGGGGCCCTGGCTACACCTTC.

V gene TRBV11-1 combines with J gene TRBJ1-4, with D unresolved. Deletions cut 8 bases from V and 7 bases from J, with 23 bases between. CDR1 is SGHAT, CDR2 FQDESV, per germline (reference sequence). This CDR3 contains 16 residues. The CDR3 here is CASASSPRERGEKLFF. Here the CDR3 DNA reads TGTGCCAGCGCCTCCTCGCCCCGCGAGCGTGGTGAAAAACTGTTTTTT.

The chain joins TRBV7-9 to TRBJ2-7; 11 positions match TRBD1. Germline CDR1 SEHNR, CDR2 FQNEAQ (reference sequence). V trimming: 5 bases; J trimming: 7 bases; junction bases outside the gene matches: 4. The CDR3 runs 13 residues. The CDR3 DNA follows: TGTGCCAGCAGCCGCGGACAGGGGGCGGAGCAGTACTTC. Residues: CASSRGQGAEQYF.

V usage is TRBV28 and J usage is TRBJ1-2; perhaps TRBD1 as D (5 bases). Between the trimmed V and J ends, which lost 2 bases and 4 bases, there was a span of 14 bases. The length of the CDR3 is 15 residues. Germline CDR1 MDHEN, CDR2 SYDVKM. As DNA, the CDR3 is TGTGCCAGCAGTTTAGGGGCAGGTAGGGTCTATGGCTACACCTTC. Amino acid sequence: CASSLGAGRVYGYTF.

The V call is TRBV2, the J call TRBJ2-5, with 10 nucleotides matching TRBD2. This CDR3 spans 16 amino acids. The V gene's germline CDR1 is SNHLY and CDR2 FYNNEI. V gave up 3 bases and J gave up 5 bases; unmatched junction bases: 9. The CDR3 reads CASSDWLAGAGETQYF. The DNA for the CDR3 is TGTGCCAGCAGTGATTGGCTAGCGGGGGCGGGCGAGACCCAGTACTTC.

A note on this clone: The missing conserved phenylalanine or tryptophan at the end of this CDR3 makes a read error likely. It is unclear where the CDR3 begins or ends on the DNA, so no DNA is shown, and the CDR3 is as TCRdb lists it. The J gene is TRBJ2-3, the V gene TRBV5-5; the D call in the table, TRBD2, was not verified against the DNA. The CDR3 region is 11 residues in length, termini included. Germline lookup yields CDR1 SGHKS and CDR2 YYEKEE (reference sequence). The CDR3 loop reads CASSYSGRACG.

This chain joins TRBV6-1 and TRBJ1-6; D remains unclear. The CDR3 totals 14 residues. V dropped 1 base and J dropped 7 bases, with 8 bases sitting between them. Germline assignment: CDR1 MNHNS and CDR2 SASEGT. The CDR3 protein is CASSEVRSNSPLHF. The CDR3 nucleotides read TGTGCCAGCAGTGAAGTCCGGTCCAATTCACCCCTCCACTTT.

As DNA, the CDR3 is TGTGCCAGCAGAGTGACACAAAGGGGGGGCTGGGGAAACATTCAGTACTTC. Protein sequence: CASRVTQRGGWGNIQYF. The J gene is TRBJ2-4, the V gene TRBV2, with a tentative D call TRBD2 (7 bases). CDR3 length: 17 residues. The V gene's germline CDR1 is SNHLY and CDR2 FYNNEI. Trimming took 6 bases from V and 6 from J, leaving 24 bases between them.

V is TRBV4-1 and J is TRBJ2-7, with 7 bases aligning to TRBD2. The V gene end was trimmed by 4 bases and the J gene end by 1 base; junction bases not matched to a gene: 10. CDR3 length: 16 amino acids. Germline CDR1 reads MGHRA; CDR2 reads YSYEKL. The CDR3 is CASSRVQDGGSYEQYF. The CDR3 DNA follows: TGCGCCAGCAGCCGAGTTCAAGACGGGGGGTCCTACGAGCAGTACTTC.

The chain is built from TRBV10-3 and TRBJ2-7; 10 nucleotides match TRBD2. CDR3 size: 16 residues. J was trimmed by 1 base and V by 0 bases; bases with no gene match: 3. The germline V gene encodes CDR1 ENHRY and CDR2 SYGVKD. The CDR3 sequence is CAISESSSGRSYEQYF. CDR3 coding DNA: TGTGCCATCAGTGAGTCGTCTAGCGGGAGATCCTACGAGCAGTACTTC.

This chain joins TRBV27 and TRBJ1-1, with D unclear. This CDR3 spans 15 amino acids. CDR1 is MNHEY, CDR2 SMNVEV, per germline (reference sequence). Trimming stripped 2 bases from V and 6 bases from J, with 16 bases between. The CDR3 loop reads CASSLGREGWPEAFF. Here the CDR3 DNA reads TGTGCCAGCAGTTTAGGAAGGGAGGGTTGGCCTGAAGCTTTCTTT.

This chain joins TRBV6-1 and TRBJ1-1; TRBD1 agrees at 8 bases. Germline assignment: CDR1 MNHNS and CDR2 SASEGT. V was pared by 2 bases and J by 1 base, with 6 bases of the junction left unmatched. The CDR3 runs to 16 residues. As DNA, the CDR3 is TGTGCCAGCAGTGAACGTCGGGGGACAGGGAACACTGAAGCTTTCTTT. Translated, it gives CASSERRGTGNTEAFF.

The rearrangement joins TRBV7-3 to TRBJ2-3; 12 bases map to TRBD2. The length of the CDR3 is 14 residues. Unmatched junction bases numbered 3, after V lost 6 bases and J lost 5 bases. The V gene's germline CDR1 is SGHTA and CDR2 FQGTGA. The CDR3 DNA sequence: TGTGCCAGCAGGTCTAGCGGGAGGGGAGATACGCAGTATTTT. This gives the protein CASRSSGRGDTQYF.

V usage is TRBV5-4 and J usage is TRBJ2-3; D ambiguous. Trimming took off 0 bases at V and 5 bases at J, with 10 bases between the two ends. This CDR3 comprises 14 residues. CDR1 SGHNT and CDR2 YYREEE come from the germline V gene (reference sequence). As DNA, the CDR3 is TGTGCCAGCAGCTTGGACCGTATAGTAGATACGCAGTATTTT. The encoded protein is CASSLDRIVDTQYF.

V is TRBV10-3 and J is TRBJ2-5, with D possibly being TRBD1 (7 bases). Germline-derived CDR1 and CDR2 are ENHRY and SYGVKD. Trimming left V 6 bases short and J 1 base short, with 12 bases between. This CDR3 is built from 14 residues. The DNA of the CDR3 is TGTGCCATCAGCCTGCAGGGGGGCCAAGAGACCCAGTACTTC. It specifies CAISLQGGQETQYF.

The rearrangement uses TRBV9 and TRBJ2-2; D might be TRBD2 (5 bases). The V gene's germline CDR1 is SGDLS and CDR2 YYNGEE. The CDR3 totals 15 residues. Deletions cut 0 bases from V and 4 bases from J, with 10 bases between. Here the CDR3 reads CASSVGRLPTGELFF. The CDR3 nucleotides read TGTGCCAGCAGCGTAGGTCGACTACCCACCGGGGAGCTGTTTTTT.

The V call is TRBV27, the J call TRBJ2-1, with 7 positions matching TRBD1. Germline CDR1 is MNHEY and CDR2 is SMNVEV (reference sequence). The CDR3 has 17 residues. V shed 2 bases, J shed 2 bases, and the junction held 9 bases outside the gene matches. The CDR3 spells CASSLRGRPGTYNEQFF. CDR3 sequence (DNA): TGTGCCAGCAGTTTAAGGGGGCGGCCGGGGACCTACAATGAGCAGTTCTTC.

J is TRBJ2-7 and V is TRBV6-5, with 10 bases fitting TRBD2. There are 14 residues in the CDR3. V lost 8 bases, J lost 2 bases, and 6 bases stayed unmatched. The V gene's germline CDR1 is MNHEY and CDR2 SVGAGI. The CDR3 DNA is TGTGCCAGCCGAACTAGCGGGGCCCCCTACGAGCAGTACTTC. Translating gives CASRTSGAPYEQYF.

CDR3 nucleotides: TGTGCCAGCAGCGTCCGACAGGACCTCAGGACCGGGGAGCTGTTTTTT. It encodes CASSVRQDLRTGELFF. V is TRBV7-2 and J is TRBJ2-2, with TRBD1 as a possible D gene (6 bases). Trimming took 5 bases from V and 5 from J, leaving 18 bases between them. CDR1 is SGHTA and CDR2 is FQGNSA in the germline V gene. CDR3 length equals 16 residues. Based on the CDR3 plus reference TRBV7-2 and TRBJ2-2, the full variable domain is GAGVSQSPSNKVTEKGKDVELRCDPISGHTALYWYRQSLGQGLEFLIYFQGNSAPDKSGLPSDRFSAERTGGSVSTLTIQRTQQEDSAVYLCASSVRQDLRTGELFFGEGSRLTVL.

The J gene is TRBJ2-1, the V gene TRBV7-6, with D tentatively TRBD1 (6 bases). The V gene lost 7 bases and the J gene lost 4 bases, with 11 bases spanning the gap. CDR1 is SGHVS and CDR2 is FNYEAQ in the germline V gene. CDR3 length: 13 residues. CDR3 region: CASMGAGYNEQFF. CDR3 bases: TGTGCCAGCATGGGGGCCGGGTACAATGAGCAGTTCTTC.

V is TRBV27 and J is TRBJ2-1, with 10 bases fitting TRBD2. The V gene end was trimmed by 3 bases and the J gene end by 6 bases; junction bases not matched to a gene: 8. This CDR3 spans 16 amino acids. The V gene's germline CDR1 is MNHEY and CDR2 SMNVEV (reference sequence). The DNA of the CDR3 is TGTGCCAGCAGTTTGGGCTCGGGACTAGCGACCAATGAGCAGTTCTTC. This gives the protein CASSLGSGLATNEQFF.

The CDR3 nucleotides are TGTGCCAGCATCCTAAATCCGGGTGCGGGAGGCTACACCTTC. This translates into CASILNPGAGGYTF. This chain links TRBV7-8 with TRBJ1-2, with D uncertain. Between the trimmed V and J ends, which lost 7 bases and 8 bases, there was a span of 20 bases. Germline CDR1 and CDR2: SGHVS and FQNEAQ. The CDR3 is 14 residues long.

This chain links TRBV2 with TRBJ2-2; TRBD2 might be the D (6 bases). The V gene's germline CDR1 is SNHLY and CDR2 FYNNEI. The CDR3 runs to 16 residues. Trimming took off 7 bases at V and 0 bases at J, with 15 bases between the two ends. CDR3 in DNA: TGTGCCAGCACTCCCATTGGAGGGGCGAACACCGGGGAGCTGTTTTTT. Its translation: CASTPIGGANTGELFF.

The V gene is TRBV9, the J gene TRBJ2-2, with a tentative D call TRBD1 (6 bases). This CDR3 comprises 16 residues. Trimming cost V 3 bases and J 4 bases, with 16 bases left between them. The germline CDR1 and CDR2 sequences are SGDLS and YYNGEE. The CDR3 region is CASSGKQGTRTGELFF. CDR3 sequence (DNA): TGTGCCAGCAGCGGCAAACAGGGAACTCGCACCGGGGAGCTGTTTTTT.

The V call is TRBV4-1, the J call TRBJ2-7; 9 positions agree with TRBD1. The V gene end was trimmed by 6 bases and the J gene end by 6 bases; junction bases not matched to a gene: 9. CDR3 length equals 14 residues. The V gene's germline CDR1 is MGHRA and CDR2 YSYEKL. The DNA of the CDR3 is TGCGCCAGCAGACATAGGACAGGGGCAGTCGAGCAGTACTTC. It specifies CASRHRTGAVEQYF.

The gene calls are TRBV6-1 and TRBJ2-3; D might be TRBD1 (6 bases). CDR1 is MNHNS, CDR2 SASEGT, per germline. V gave up 6 bases and J gave up 1 base, with 14 bases separating them. The CDR3 contains 15 residues. Written as DNA, the CDR3 is TGTGCCAGCAGATTCCTGGACAGTGGCACAGATACGCAGTATTTT. Translated, it gives CASRFLDSGTDTQYF.

The V and J genes are TRBV7-3 and TRBJ2-1; the match to TRBD2 covers 8 bases. This CDR3 region has 14 residues. Germline loops: CDR1 SGHTA, CDR2 FQGTGA. V was pared by 5 bases and J by 5 bases, with 5 bases of the junction left unmatched. DNA for the CDR3: TGTGCCAGCAGCCCCGGGACTAGTAACAATGAGCAGTTCTTC. This encodes CASSPGTSNNEQFF.

The rearrangement joins TRBV28 to TRBJ2-3, with 7 nucleotides matching TRBD2. The junction had 6 bases not matched to a gene; V was cut back by 5 bases and J by 4 bases. The CDR3 is 14 residues long. Germline V gene lookup returns CDR1 MDHEN and CDR2 SYDVKM. The CDR3 region is CASSRGLTADTQYF. The CDR3 nucleotides are TGTGCCAGCAGTCGGGGACTAACCGCAGATACGCAGTATTTT. The complete variable domain, with remaining parts taken from reference TRBV28 and TRBJ2-3, reads DVKVTQSSRYLVKRTGEKVFLECVQDMDHENMFWYRQDPGLGLRLIYFSYDVKMKEKGDIPEGYSVSREKKERFSLILESASTNQTSMYLCASSRGLTADTQYFGPGTRLTVL.

This chain joins TRBV7-9 and TRBJ2-7; no firm D call. Germline loops: CDR1 SEHNR, CDR2 FQNEAQ (reference sequence). V dropped 6 bases and J dropped 1 base, with 7 bases sitting between them. This CDR3 contains 12 residues. As DNA, the CDR3 is TGTGCCAGCAGTTCCGTATCCTACGAGCAGTACTTC. It is translated as CASSSVSYEQYF.

The J gene is TRBJ1-4, the V gene TRBV7-9, with D perhaps TRBD1 (5 bases). Trimming took 5 bases from V and 3 from J, leaving 13 bases between them. This CDR3 has 15 residues. CDR1 is SEHNR and CDR2 is FQNEAQ in the germline V gene (reference sequence). CDR3 sequence reads: CASSPGTWANEKLFF. The CDR3 DNA reads TGTGCCAGCAGCCCGGGGACTTGGGCTAATGAAAAACTGTTTTTT. The variable domain in full, completed from reference TRBV7-9 and TRBJ1-4, reads DTGVSQNPRHKITKRGQNVTFRCDPISEHNRLYWYRQTLGQGPEFLTYFQNEAQLEKSRLLSDRFSAERPKGSFSTLEIQRTEQGDSAMYLCASSPGTWANEKLFFGSGTQLSVL.

This clone has just one count. The gene calls are TRBV18 and TRBJ1-4; maybe TRBD1 (6 bases). V was clipped by 6 bases and J by 5 bases, with 10 bases between them. The CDR3 loop spans 13 amino acids. Germline CDR1 KGHSH, CDR2 LQKENI. CDR3 amino acids: CASSGAGNEKLFF. CDR3 DNA: TGTGCCAGCTCGGGGGCAGGGAATGAAAAACTGTTTTTT.

The chain employs TRBV2 and TRBJ2-1, with 9 bases fitting TRBD1. Germline V lookup: CDR1 SNHLY, CDR2 FYNNEI. The CDR3 is 14 amino acids. The V gene end was trimmed by 9 bases and the J gene end by 5 bases; junction bases not matched to a gene: 8. The CDR3 reads CASKRQGGNNEQFF. CDR3 nucleotides: TGTGCCAGTAAAAGACAGGGGGGGAACAATGAGCAGTTCTTC.